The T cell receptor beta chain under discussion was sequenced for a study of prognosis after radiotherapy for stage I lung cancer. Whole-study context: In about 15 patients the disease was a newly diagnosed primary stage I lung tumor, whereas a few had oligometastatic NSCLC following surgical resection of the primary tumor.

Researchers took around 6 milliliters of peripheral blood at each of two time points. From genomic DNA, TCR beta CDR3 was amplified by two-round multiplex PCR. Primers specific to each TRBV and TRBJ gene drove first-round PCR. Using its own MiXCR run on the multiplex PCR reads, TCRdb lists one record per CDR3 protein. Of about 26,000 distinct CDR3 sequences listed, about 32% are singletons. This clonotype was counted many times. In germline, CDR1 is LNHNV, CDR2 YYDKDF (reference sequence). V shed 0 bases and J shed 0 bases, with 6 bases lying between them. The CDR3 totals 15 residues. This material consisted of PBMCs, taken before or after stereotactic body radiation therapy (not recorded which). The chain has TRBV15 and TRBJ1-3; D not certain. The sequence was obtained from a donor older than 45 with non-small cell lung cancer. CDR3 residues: CATSREGVSGNTIYF. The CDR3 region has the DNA TGTGCCACCAGCAGAGAGGGAGTCTCTGGAAACACCATATATTTT.